These 9 T cell receptor beta chains were sequenced from one sample in a study of human T cells and chemical hapten exposure. Sample time point: patch test 3, about 24 weeks after DPC sensitization. Documented treatment: therapeutic diphenylcyclopropenone sensitization with weekly scalp DPC. The template was total RNA from unfractionated whole blood. TCRdb re-called the RACE reads with MiXCR, one entry per CDR3 protein. Among fewer than 50,000 distinct CDR3 sequences listed, more than 8% were seen once. Material: whole blood, obtained in connection with sensitization to the hapten diphenylcyclopropenone (DPC). The receptors come from a man aged 50-59 years with alopecia areata. Some clones in this sample may be carry-over from other donors' samples.

This clonotype appeared many times. The gene calls are TRBV7-6 and TRBJ1-5; D remains unclear. The CDR3 totals 13 residues. Trimming cost V 4 bases and J 6 bases, with 10 bases left between them. Germline CDR1 reads SGHVS; CDR2 reads FNYEAQ. The CDR3 sequence: CASSSLLGQPQHF. The CDR3 nucleotides read TGTGCCAGCAGCTCCCTCCTCGGTCAGCCCCAGCATTTT.

This clonotype was found many times. The chain is built from TRBV6-5 and TRBJ1-1; D possibly corresponds to TRBD1 (6 bases). The CDR3 totals 15 residues. V was trimmed by 10 bases and J by 1 base, leaving 19 bases between them. Germline V gene lookup returns CDR1 MNHEY and CDR2 SVGAGI. CDR3 DNA: TGTGCCACTAAAGGGGGGGGCGGCCAGAACACTGAAGCTTTCTTT. Protein sequence: CATKGGGGQNTEAFF.

In this sample, this clonotype turned up many times. The chain combines TRBV18 with TRBJ2-1; TRBD2 matches 8 bases. The V gene end was trimmed by 3 bases and the J gene end by 7 bases; junction bases not matched to a gene: 2. This CDR3 has 13 amino acids. Germline-derived CDR1 and CDR2 are KGHSH and LQKENI. DNA for the CDR3: TGTGCCAGCTCACCTAGCGGGACGAATGAGCAGTTCTTC. Translation: CASSPSGTNEQFF. Looking up the rest from reference TRBV18 and TRBJ2-1 gives the full variable domain: NAGVMQNPRHLVRRRGQEARLRCSPMKGHSHVYWYRQLPEEGLKFMVYLQKENIIDESGMPKERFSAEFPKEGPSILRIQQVVRGDSAAYFCASSPSGTNEQFFGPGTRLTVL.

This clonotype turned up a few times. The chain employs TRBV7-9 and TRBJ1-4; no firm D call. Germline V CDR1 and CDR2: SEHNR, FQNEAQ (reference sequence). The ends were cut back, 7 bases at V and 4 bases at J, with 13 bases in the middle. The CDR3 length is 14 residues. In DNA, the CDR3 is TGTGCCAGCATCCGGGGATTTGATAATGAAAAACTGTTTTTT. Translating gives CASIRGFDNEKLFF.

This clonotype occurred many times. DNA of the CDR3: TGTGCCAGCAGCTTGCGGGGTCAGCCCCAGCATTTT. Encoded protein: CASSLRGQPQHF. The gene calls are TRBV7-2 and TRBJ1-5; D call uncertain. Germline V CDR1 and CDR2: SGHTA, FQGNSA. The V end lost 3 bases, the J end lost 6 bases, and 6 bases lay between the germline ends. CDR3 length: 12 amino acids.

This clonotype was found a few times. The CDR3 DNA is TGTGCCAGTAGTGAGACTAGTAGGACAGATACGCAGTATTTT. Translation gives CASSETSRTDTQYF. This chain joins TRBV19 and TRBJ2-3; D possibly corresponds to TRBD2 (6 bases). Trimming left V 5 bases short and J 3 bases short, with 12 bases between. Looked up from germline, CDR1 is LNHDA and CDR2 is SQIVND (reference sequence). This CDR3 contains 14 residues.

This clonotype was detected ten times or more. The chain employs TRBV5-1 and TRBJ2-7; D might be TRBD2 (5 bases). V was cut by 0 bases and J by 4 bases, with 17 bases left in between. This CDR3 has 16 amino acids. Per germline, CDR1 SGHRS and CDR2 YFSETQ. The DNA of the CDR3 is TGCGCCAGCAGCTTGGCCCCCGATAGACGGACTTACGAGCAGTACTTC. This gives the protein CASSLAPDRRTYEQYF.

The chain is built from TRBV11-2 and TRBJ2-2, with D possibly being TRBD2 (6 bases). Germline CDR1 and CDR2: SGHAT and FQNNGV. CDR3 length equals 15 residues. V was shortened by 5 bases and J by 0 bases, with 10 bases between the two germline ends. The CDR3 is CASSPASANTGELFF. CDR3 nucleotides: TGTGCCAGCAGCCCCGCTAGCGCGAACACCGGGGAGCTGTTTTTT.

This clonotype was counted only a few times. The rearrangement uses TRBV24-1 and TRBJ2-2; D not resolved. Trimming took off 3 bases at V and 0 bases at J, with 13 bases between the two ends. Per germline, CDR1 KGHDR and CDR2 SFDVKD. The CDR3 has 17 amino acids. In nucleotides, the CDR3 is TGTGCCACCAGTGATCCAAACAGCTATGCGAACACCGGGGAGCTGTTTTTT. Its protein is CATSDPNSYANTGELFF.